Presented here are 28 T cell receptor beta chains from one specimen sequenced in a study of T-cell memory formation after mild COVID-19. TCRdb processed the 5' RACE reads anew with MiXCR; each CDR3 protein has one entry. The sample lists 250,000 or so distinct CDR3 sequences; 15% to 20% were seen once. Sequencing was carried out using PBMCs or a T cell subset sorted from them (not recorded which). The receptors shown here come from a man between 18 and 35 years old who had mild COVID-19 (a few samples of this study predate the infection). Cell type and time point are not known.

This rearrangement joins TRBV21-1 to TRBJ2-3; the table gives TRBD1 as D, unverified against the DNA. TRBV21-1 is marked as a pseudogene. The CDR3 totals 17 residues. CDR3 sequence (DNA): TGTGCCAGCAGTAGGGTAGCCGACAGGCTTTGCACAGATACGCAGTATTTT. It encodes CASSRVADRLCTDTQYF.

This clonotype was seen more than once but under ten times. The rearrangement uses TRBV7-2 and TRBJ2-5; D is unclear. Germline CDR1 and CDR2: SGHTA and FQGNSA. V lost 3 bases and J 5 bases, leaving 16 bases between the germline ends. The CDR3 covers 15 residues. The CDR3 sequence: CASSFYSAIGETQYF. The CDR3 nucleotides read TGTGCCAGCAGCTTCTATTCGGCCATCGGGGAGACCCAGTACTTC.

A few counts support this clonotype. J is TRBJ2-3 and V is TRBV7-2; 16 bases line up with TRBD2. V was pared by 0 bases and J by 3 bases, with 6 bases of the junction left unmatched. The CDR3 length is 19 residues. In germline, CDR1 is SGHTA, CDR2 FQGNSA. The CDR3 here is CASSLAGTSGGASTDTQYF. Here the CDR3 DNA reads TGTGCCAGCAGCTTAGCCGGGACTAGCGGGGGGGCCTCGACAGATACGCAGTATTTT.

The chain uses TRBV6-5 and TRBJ1-6; maybe TRBD1 (6 bases). Trimming left V 0 bases short and J 9 bases short, with 18 bases between. The CDR3 sequence is 17 residues long. Germline CDR1 is MNHEY and CDR2 is SVGAGI. CDR3 DNA sequence: TGTGCCAGCAGTTACTCGAAAGGGGGGGATCATAGTTCACCCCTCCACTTT. It translates to CASSYSKGGDHSSPLHF.

The chain carries TRBV2 and TRBJ2-3, with TRBD2 as a possible D gene (6 bases). The CDR3 loop spans 14 amino acids. Germline V CDR1 and CDR2: SNHLY, FYNNEI. Trimming cost V 2 bases and J 4 bases, with 10 bases left between them. The CDR3: CASSEKVAADTQYF. As DNA, the CDR3 is TGTGCCAGCAGTGAAAAGGTAGCGGCAGATACGCAGTATTTT.

This clonotype was observed many times. This CDR3 reads CSADTGTGIMNSPLHF. CDR3 sequence (DNA): TGCAGTGCGGATACGGGGACGGGTATTATGAATTCACCCCTCCACTTT. V usage is TRBV20-1 and J usage is TRBJ1-6; the D gene is possibly TRBD1 (5 bases). The CDR3 has 16 amino acids. V lost 6 bases and J 7 bases, leaving 22 bases between the germline ends. The germline V gene encodes CDR1 DFQATT and CDR2 SNEGSKA (reference sequence).

The chain joins TRBV20-1 to TRBJ1-5; D not resolved. Per the germline V gene, CDR1 is DFQATT and CDR2 is SNEGSKA (reference sequence). With 5 bases removed from V and 4 bases from J, the gap between germline ends came to 9 bases. The CDR3 is made up of 12 amino acids. The chain's CDR3 is CSASLGNQPQHF. Written as DNA, the CDR3 is TGCAGTGCTTCCCTAGGTAATCAGCCCCAGCATTTT.

The V call is TRBV24-1, the J call TRBJ2-1; TRBD2 matches at 12 bases. V was clipped by 0 bases and J by 4 bases; unmatched bases: 0. Germline V gene data show CDR1 as KGHDR and CDR2 as SFDVKD. CDR3 length: 16 residues. The CDR3 loop reads CATSDLGLAGYNEQFF. CDR3 nucleotide sequence: TGTGCCACCAGTGATTTGGGACTAGCGGGGTACAATGAGCAGTTCTTC.

This chain joins TRBV12-3 or TRBV12-4 and TRBJ2-7, with no clear D. The CDR3 is 14 amino acids. V lost 4 bases and J lost 0, with 10 bases in between. For the CDR3, the DNA is TGTGCCAGCAGTTCGGACGGTAACTCCTACGAGCAGTACTTC. Translating gives CASSSDGNSYEQYF.

J is TRBJ1-6 and V is TRBV27, with 7 positions matching TRBD1. This CDR3 is 14 amino acids long. Looked up from germline, CDR1 is MNHEY and CDR2 is SMNVEV (reference sequence). V lost 10 bases and J lost 7; bases outside the gene matches: 10. The CDR3 region is CATRTGTENSPLHF. In DNA form, the CDR3 reads TGTGCCACCCGAACAGGGACAGAGAATTCACCCCTCCACTTT.

Details on this clonotype: The germline gene is not matched at one end of the junction; a read error may be the cause. The CDR3 sequence is CSAGEGLRVLNQPQHF. The DNA for the CDR3 is TGCAGTGCTGGAGAGGGCCTCAGGGTTCTCAATCAGCCCCAGCATTTT. The chain couples TRBV20-1 to TRBJ1-5; D is possibly TRBD1 (5 bases). The length of the CDR3 is 16 residues. From germline, CDR1 is DFQATT and CDR2 SNEGSKA (reference sequence).

This chain uses TRBV7-2 with TRBJ1-4; D may be TRBD1 (5 bases). The CDR3 has 14 amino acids. Trimming took 4 bases from V and 6 from J, leaving 12 bases between them. The germline gives CDR1 SGHTA, CDR2 FQGNSA. The chain's CDR3 is CASSSGAVDEKLFF. The CDR3 nucleotides are TGTGCCAGCAGCTCCGGGGCAGTCGATGAAAAACTGTTTTTT.

This clonotype was picked up a small number of times. The chain uses TRBV6-2 or TRBV6-3 and TRBJ2-5, with 8 nucleotides matching TRBD2. The CDR3 loop spans 17 amino acids. The J segment lost 1 base and the V segment lost 5 bases, leaving 12 bases of the junction unmatched. Per the germline V gene, CDR1 is MNHEY and CDR2 is SVGEGT. The CDR3 sequence is CASSRARSGGLQETQYF. The CDR3 DNA is TGTGCCAGCAGTCGGGCGAGGAGCGGGGGCCTCCAAGAGACCCAGTACTTC.

Of note for this clonotype: No conserved phenylalanine or tryptophan is present at the end of the CDR3, so a read error is the likely explanation. The chain joins TRBV7-2 to TRBJ2-2; D remains ambiguous. The CDR3 spans 13 residues. The germline V gene has CDR1 SGHTA and CDR2 FQGNSA. Trimming took 5 bases from V and 3 from J, leaving 7 bases between them. The DNA of the CDR3 is TGTGCCAGCAGCCGGGTACACACCGGGGAGCTGTTTTAT. Its protein product is CASSRVHTGELFY.

V gene TRBV19 combines with J gene TRBJ1-6; no firm D call. V lost 2 bases and J 12 bases, leaving 11 bases between the germline ends. Germline CDR1 reads LNHDA; CDR2 reads SQIVND (reference sequence). CDR3 size: 13 residues. CDR3 nucleotide sequence: TGTGCCAGTAGTATACCGGGATTTGGACCCCTCCACTTT. Its translation is CASSIPGFGPLHF. Using reference TRBV19 and TRBJ1-6 for the parts outside the CDR3, the full variable domain is DGGITQSPKYLFRKEGQNVTLSCEQNLNHDAMYWYRQDPGQGLRLIYYSQIVNDFQKGDIAEGYSVSREKKESFPLTVTSAQKNPTAFYLCASSIPGFGPLHFGNGTRLTVT.

The rearrangement links TRBV20-1 to TRBJ1-5; 8 nucleotides line up with TRBD1. Losses at the gene ends were 5 bases for V and 3 bases for J; bases not matched to a gene: 9. The CDR3 extends over 15 amino acids. Germline values: CDR1 DFQATT, CDR2 SNEGSKA (reference sequence). The DNA of the CDR3 is TGCAGTGCTCTGGAGGGGACAGGATTCAATCAGCCCCAGCATTTT. Protein sequence: CSALEGTGFNQPQHF.

The sample holds a few counts of this clonotype. The genes are TRBV4-3 and TRBJ2-3; 8 nucleotides line up with TRBD2. In germline, CDR1 is LGHNA, CDR2 YSLEER. Trimming removed 1 base from V and 3 bases from J; junction bases left unmatched: 3. The CDR3 consists of 15 residues. The CDR3 region has the DNA TGCGCCAGCAGCCAAGGAGGACTAGCAACAGATACGCAGTATTTT. Encoded protein: CASSQGGLATDTQYF.

The chain is built from TRBV6-5 and TRBJ1-1; 8 bases are a match to TRBD1. The CDR3 has 13 amino acids. With V trimmed by 6 bases and J by 10 bases, 10 bases remained unmatched. Germline loops: CDR1 MNHEY, CDR2 SVGAGI. The CDR3 DNA reads as TGTGCCAGCAGCCGACAGGGGCAGTCACTAGCTTTCTTT. Its protein is CASSRQGQSLAFF.

This chain joins TRBV4-2 and TRBJ2-1; D is uncertain. Germline assignment: CDR1 LGHNA and CDR2 YNFKEQ. CDR3 length: 15 residues. V lost 0 bases and J lost 0, with 6 bases in between. DNA of the CDR3: TGTGCCAGCAGCCAAGAGGAGAGCTCCTACAATGAGCAGTTCTTC. Protein: CASSQEESSYNEQFF.

In this sample, this clonotype turned up a few times. The chain carries TRBV5-6 and TRBJ2-7, with D unclear. CDR3 length equals 14 residues. V dropped 4 bases and J dropped 3 bases, with 14 bases sitting between them. The V gene's germline CDR1 is SGHDT and CDR2 YYEEEE. The CDR3 DNA is TGTGCCAGCAGCCCCGGCAGAAGGGACTACGAGCAGTACGTC. Its translation is CASSPGRRDYEQYV.

This clonotype was picked up a small number of times. The genes are TRBV7-2 and TRBJ1-6; no clear D gene. The CDR3 runs to 15 residues. Germline values: CDR1 SGHTA, CDR2 FQGNSA. V lost 1 base and J 8 bases, leaving 12 bases between the germline ends. The CDR3 sequence is CASSLVWAAYSPLHF. The CDR3 DNA is TGTGCCAGCAGCTTAGTCTGGGCAGCTTATTCACCCCTCCACTTT.

This clonotype occurred a few times. V is TRBV7-2 and J is TRBJ1-3; a weak D match, TRBD1 (6 bases). CDR1 and CDR2 (germline): SGHTA, FQGNSA. V lost 1 base, J lost 4 bases, and 11 bases lay in between. This CDR3 comprises 15 residues. The CDR3 DNA reads TGTGCCAGCAGCTTAGTAGTGACAGGAGGAAACACCATATATTTT. Translating gives CASSLVVTGGNTIYF.

V is TRBV11-2 and J is TRBJ1-1, with TRBD1 matching over 8 bases. There are 15 residues in the CDR3. V lost 4 bases to trimming and J lost 0 bases; unmatched junction nucleotides: 4. The germline V gene has CDR1 SGHAT and CDR2 FQNNGV. CDR3 DNA sequence: TGTGCCAGCAGCTGGACAGGGTTTATGAACACTGAAGCTTTCTTT. This encodes CASSWTGFMNTEAFF.

This chain uses TRBV5-1 with TRBJ2-2, with a tentative D call TRBD1 (6 bases). CDR1 is SGHRS and CDR2 is YFSETQ in the germline V gene. There are 15 residues in the CDR3. V lost 0 bases and J lost 1, with 7 bases in between. In nucleotides, the CDR3 is TGCGCCAGCAGCTTGGAACAGGGGAACACCGGGGAGCTGTTTTTT. Amino acid sequence: CASSLEQGNTGELFF.

V is TRBV4-1 and J is TRBJ2-7; 7 nucleotides align to TRBD2. The germline CDR1 and CDR2 sequences are MGHRA and YSYEKL. The CDR3 loop spans 11 amino acids. The V gene end was trimmed by 11 bases and the J gene end by 2 bases; junction bases not matched to a gene: 3. The chain's CDR3 is CARGGTYEQYV. In DNA form, the CDR3 reads TGCGCCCGCGGGGGAACCTACGAGCAGTACGTC.

This clonotype occurred a few times. The V call is TRBV2, the J call TRBJ2-6; D remains unclear. The length of the CDR3 is 14 residues. V was clipped by 7 bases and J by 0 bases, with 7 bases between them. Per the germline V gene, CDR1 is SNHLY and CDR2 is FYNNEI. The CDR3 region is CASNVNSGANVLTF. Written as DNA, the CDR3 is TGTGCCAGCAATGTGAACTCTGGGGCCAACGTCCTGACTTTC.

This clonotype showed up many times. J is TRBJ2-5 and V is TRBV7-2; 7 bases are shared with TRBD2. With 0 bases clipped from V and 5 bases from J, the junction kept 9 bases outside the gene matches. Germline V CDR1 and CDR2: SGHTA, FQGNSA. The CDR3 has 16 residues. The CDR3 DNA reads TGTGCCAGCAGCTTAGCCGGGAGGTACTCGGGGGAGACCCAGTACTTC. The encoded protein is CASSLAGRYSGETQYF.

This clonotype showed up just a few times. J is TRBJ2-1 and V is TRBV7-9, with 9 bases aligning to TRBD2. CDR1 and CDR2 from the germline V gene are SEHNR and FQNEAQ (reference sequence). The trim removed 8 bases at V and 16 bases at J, leaving 18 bases unmatched. The CDR3 loop spans 14 amino acids. The CDR3 loop reads CASGSAGGPVSPFF. CDR3 sequence (DNA): TGTGCCAGCGGTAGTGCGGGGGGGCCGGTTTCCCCTTTCTTC.